A single sample is the source of the 5 T cell receptor beta chains below, sequenced in a study of blood T cell repertoires in COVID-19. Measured with immunoSEQ multiplex PCR; TCRdb has only the in-frame clones, and not every one. The sample holds around 250,000 clones, approximately 83% seen once. What was sequenced was peripheral blood. Source of these receptors: a man in his fifties or sixties with active or convalescent COVID-19.

CDR3 amino acids: CARRGSFTDTQYF. CDR3 DNA sequence: TGCGCCAGAAGAGGGTCTTTCACAGATACGCAGTATTTT. This sequence joins TRBV23-1 and TRBJ2-3; D possibly corresponds to TRBD2 (5 bases). TRBV23-1 qualifies as an ORF whose function is uncertain. The CDR3 spans 13 residues. The V and J ends lost 9 bases and 2 bases respectively, with 12 bases between them.

The chain uses TRBV30 and TRBJ1-4, with TRBD1 identical over 7 bases. V lost 4 bases to trimming and J lost 11 bases; unmatched junction nucleotides: 13. The CDR3 is 14 amino acids. Germline loops: CDR1 GTSNPN, CDR2 SVGIG (reference sequence). The CDR3 sequence is CAWTPTGFLKKLFF. The DNA for the CDR3 is TGTGCCTGGACCCCGACAGGGTTTCTCAAGAAACTGTTTTTT.

This chain connects TRBV30 to TRBJ1-1; D possibly corresponds to TRBD1 (6 bases). The CDR3 is 15 residues long. V was cut by 4 bases and J by 1 base, with 16 bases left in between. Germline loops: CDR1 GTSNPN, CDR2 SVGIG (reference sequence). The CDR3 DNA reads as TGTGCCTGGATTCAACCGGGACAAACGAACACTGAAGCTTTCTTT. It codes for CAWIQPGQTNTEAFF.

Of note for this clone: This may stem from a read error, because a much larger clone lies one nucleotide away. The V gene is TRBV7-2, the J gene TRBJ2-7; TRBD1 aligns across 8 bases. Germline loops: CDR1 SGHTA, CDR2 FQGNSA. After removal of 2 bases from V and 3 bases from J, the junction contained 3 bases not matched to a gene. This CDR3 comprises 14 residues. The CDR3 here is CASSLSGQVYEQYF. CDR3 coding DNA: TGTGCCAGCAGCTTATCGGGACAGGTCTACGAGCAGTACTTC.

This sequence joins TRBV19 and TRBJ2-7; D ambiguous. The V end was cut by 2 bases, the J end by 4 bases, with 12 bases between. The germline V gene encodes CDR1 LNHDA and CDR2 SQIVND (reference sequence). The CDR3 contains 14 residues. The CDR3 loop is CASSILEPPYEQYF. The CDR3 nucleotides are TGTGCCAGTAGTATACTAGAGCCGCCTTACGAGCAGTACTTC.